Listed below are T cell receptor beta chains from one sample, sequenced in a study of human T cells and chemical hapten exposure. TCRdb reprocessed the RACE reads via MiXCR and lists one record per CDR3 protein. The table records over 75,000 distinct CDR3 sequences, approximately 10% of them present only once. Here the sequenced sample was whole blood, taken in connection with sensitization to the hapten diphenylcyclopropenone (DPC). The receptor set was obtained from a woman in her thirties with alopecia areata. Some clones in this sample may be carry-over from other donors' samples. Both conserved end residues are part of each CDR3. Fields, in order: J gene, V gene, CDR3 protein.

>TRBJ2-5|TRBV20-1
CSASYGTQYF
>TRBJ2-3|TRBV5-4
CASSFSPTDTQYF
>TRBJ2-1|TRBV4-3
CASSQEVGGTYNEQFF
>TRBJ1-3|TRBV12-3/TRBV12-4
CASSLWRGAISGNTIYF
>TRBJ1-4|TRBV7-9
CASRGSGALNEKLFF
>TRBJ2-3|TRBV2
CASKSGRAQDTQYF
>TRBJ2-1|TRBV28
CASSRTSGSFLWNEQFF
>TRBJ1-5|TRBV7-6
CASSLVRGNQPQHF
>TRBJ2-2|TRBV10-3
CAISADPGQGSAGELFF
>TRBJ2-7|TRBV6-6
CASSPGTSGRAYQYF
>TRBJ1-1|TRBV7-9
CASSIGQGFSGAEAFF
>TRBJ2-7|TRBV6-2/TRBV6-3
CASSYPGQGFSYEQYF
>TRBJ2-5|TRBV7-9
CASSLGPRTQYF
>TRBJ1-6|TRBV27
CASSFVEGNSPLHF
>TRBJ2-7|TRBV28
CASSPRNEQYF
>TRBJ2-2|TRBV29-1
CSAKWGLDTGELFF
>TRBJ1-1|TRBV28
CASSFRATGTAFF
>TRBJ2-5|TRBV7-9
CASSPQGRRETQYF
>TRBJ1-2|TRBV11-2
CASSAGTAGYTF
>TRBJ2-5|TRBV6-5
CASSSFLAGGFGETQYF
>TRBJ2-4|TRBV12-1
CASSTQTKPLAKNIQYF
>TRBJ1-1|TRBV5-1
CASSFYVNTEAFF